The 21 T cell receptor beta chains presented below share a single source sample, sequenced in a study of T cell responses to AZD1222 COVID-19 vaccine. Here immunoSEQ multiplex PCR was the method, and the copy in TCRdb shows in-frame clones only, minus some. The sample carries 130,000 or so clones, around 94% recorded once. The source was peripheral blood, collected on day 0 of AZD1222 vaccination. These receptor sequences come from an adult in good health.

The chain recombines TRBV5-1 with TRBJ1-6; D is ambiguous. V lost 0 bases and J 8 bases, leaving 6 bases between the germline ends. Germline CDR1 is SGHRS and CDR2 is YFSETQ. The CDR3 has 13 amino acids. The CDR3 nucleotides are TGCGCCAGCAGCTTGGGTAGAGATTCACCCCTCCACTTT. Its translation is CASSLGRDSPLHF. Filled out from reference TRBV5-1 and TRBJ1-6, the complete variable domain reads KAGVTQTPRYLIKTRGQQVTLSCSPISGHRSVSWYQQTPGQGLQFLFEYFSETQRNKGNFPGRFSGRQFSNSRSEMNVSTLELGDSALYLCASSLGRDSPLHFGNGTRLTVT.

This sequence joins TRBV19 and TRBJ2-3; TRBD2 is a possible D gene (6 bases). This CDR3 comprises 15 residues. The germline gives CDR1 LNHDA, CDR2 SQIVND (reference sequence). Trimming stripped 3 bases from V and 6 bases from J, with 16 bases between. The CDR3 DNA is TGTGCCAGTAGTATGGGGCTAGCGCGAGCGGATACGCAGTATTTT. This sequence encodes CASSMGLARADTQYF.

The chain uses TRBV27 and TRBJ2-2; 7 bases line up with TRBD1. The CDR3 runs to 13 residues. Germline CDR1 is MNHEY and CDR2 is SMNVEV (reference sequence). Trimming removed 5 bases from V and 7 bases from J; junction bases left unmatched: 4. The CDR3 coding sequence is TGTGCCAGCAGTCTGACAGGGTACGGGGAGCTGTTTTTT. Amino acid sequence: CASSLTGYGELFF.

The chain uses TRBV4-1 and TRBJ2-1; D unresolved. CDR1 and CDR2 from the germline V gene are MGHRA and YSYEKL. Deletions cut 1 base from V and 0 bases from J, with 10 bases between. This CDR3 region has 16 residues. The CDR3 nucleotides read TGCGCCAGCAGCCAAGGGCCCGAGAGCTCCTACAATGAGCAGTTCTTC. Translating it yields CASSQGPESSYNEQFF.

The CDR3 region is CATSDPGQPGTSGSYNEQFF. The DNA of the CDR3 is TGTGCCACCAGTGACCCGGGACAGCCCGGGACTAGCGGGTCTTACAATGAGCAGTTCTTC. The chain is built from TRBV24-1 and TRBJ2-1, with 12 bases that match TRBD2. Germline-derived CDR1 and CDR2 are KGHDR and SFDVKD. The length of the CDR3 is 20 residues. Losses at the gene ends were 4 bases for V and 4 bases for J; bases not matched to a gene: 16.

The V call is TRBV6-5, the J call TRBJ1-1; TRBD1 agrees at 7 bases. CDR1 is MNHEY and CDR2 is SVGAGI in the germline V gene. The CDR3 is 14 residues long. Trimming at V came to 8 bases and at J to 0 bases, leaving 6 bases not matched to a gene. CDR3 amino acids: CASVQGNMNTEAFF. CDR3 coding DNA: TGTGCCAGCGTACAGGGGAATATGAACACTGAAGCTTTCTTT.

The V and J genes are TRBV9 and TRBJ2-1; TRBD2 matches at 7 bases. The V and J ends lost 7 bases and 0 bases, in that order; junction bases with no gene match: 7. Germline V gene data show CDR1 as SGDLS and CDR2 as YYNGEE. The CDR3 runs to 15 residues. For the CDR3, the DNA is TGTGCCAGCGCCCTGGGCGGGAGCTCCTACAATGAGCAGTTCTTC. The encoded protein is CASALGGSSYNEQFF.

CDR3 in amino acids: CASSGQRGLHETQYF. In nucleotides, the CDR3 is TGTGCCAGCAGCGGCCAACGGGGGCTCCATGAGACCCAGTACTTC. J is TRBJ2-5 and V is TRBV27; D possibly matches TRBD1 or TRBD2 (6 bases each). The CDR3 is made up of 15 amino acids. V lost 6 bases and J lost 5, with 19 bases in between. Per germline, CDR1 MNHEY and CDR2 SMNVEV (reference sequence).

V usage is TRBV11-2 and J usage is TRBJ1-1, with D perhaps matching TRBD1 (6 bases). CDR3 length: 12 residues. Germline V gene data show CDR1 as SGHAT and CDR2 as FQNNGV. Trimming pared 5 bases from V and 6 bases from J, leaving 10 bases between. The CDR3 nucleotides are TGTGCCAGCAGCCACTGGACAGCTGAAGCTTTCTTT. Translation gives CASSHWTAEAFF.

Written as DNA, the CDR3 is TGTGCCAGCAGTTACTCTGGGCGGTTTAGCTACGAGCAGTACTTC. It encodes CASSYSGRFSYEQYF. The chain combines TRBV6-2 or TRBV6-3 with TRBJ2-7; D is ambiguous. The germline gives CDR1 MNHEY, CDR2 SVGEGT. The CDR3 runs to 15 residues. The ends were cut back, 0 bases at V and 3 bases at J, with 12 bases in the middle.

The J gene is TRBJ1-2, the V gene TRBV4-1, with D unclear. Germline V gene data show CDR1 as MGHRA and CDR2 as YSYEKL. Between the trimmed V and J ends, which lost 2 bases and 3 bases, there was a span of 10 bases. This CDR3 region has 14 residues. CDR3 DNA: TGCGCCAGCAGCCAATTCGGTCAGGACTATGGCTACACCTTC. Translation gives CASSQFGQDYGYTF.

The chain is built from TRBV28 and TRBJ2-7, with TRBD2 matching over 11 bases. Germline V gene sequence: CDR1 MDHEN, CDR2 SYDVKM. The CDR3 length is 15 residues. The V and J ends lost 5 bases and 3 bases, in that order; junction bases with no gene match: 6. Written as DNA, the CDR3 is TGTGCCAGCAGTAAGTCCGGGACTAGCGGCTACGAGCAGTACTTC. Encoded protein: CASSKSGTSGYEQYF.

The chain has TRBV5-4 and TRBJ2-5; 7 nucleotides line up with TRBD1. The CDR3 length is 15 residues. Per germline, CDR1 SGHNT and CDR2 YYREEE (reference sequence). The ends lost 2 bases at V and 2 bases at J; junction bases unmatched: 6. CDR3 residues: CASSFVQGKQETQYF. The CDR3 DNA follows: TGTGCCAGCAGCTTCGTACAGGGGAAGCAAGAGACCCAGTACTTC.

Turning to this clone: One junction end disagrees with the germline gene, perhaps due to a read error. This sequence joins TRBV7-9 and TRBJ2-5; D perhaps matches TRBD2 (6 bases). CDR3 length equals 13 residues. Germline V gene sequence: CDR1 SEHNR, CDR2 FQNEAQ (reference sequence). CDR3 loop: CASSFPTSEIQYF. The CDR3 DNA reads TGTGCCAGCAGCTTTCCGACTAGTGAGATCCAGTACTTC.

V usage is TRBV3-1 (or the pseudogene TRBV3-2) and J usage is TRBJ2-3, with a tentative D call TRBD2 (5 bases). This CDR3 is 12 amino acids long. V was shortened by 6 bases and J by 7 bases, with 11 bases between the two germline ends. From germline, CDR1 is LGHDT and CDR2 YNNKEL (reference sequence). The CDR3 DNA sequence: TGTGCCAGCAGGGCCCGGGGTTATACGCAGTATTTT. Translating it yields CASRARGYTQYF.

The rearrangement links TRBV18 to TRBJ1-1, with a possible D match to TRBD1 (5 bases). This CDR3 is built from 14 residues. V shed 3 bases and J shed 5 bases, with 13 bases lying between them. Germline lookup yields CDR1 KGHSH and CDR2 LQKENI. For the CDR3, the DNA is TGTGCCAGCTCACCGGTACCGTGGGGGACTGAAGCTTTCTTT. Translation gives CASSPVPWGTEAFF.

The chain joins TRBV19 to TRBJ2-1; 10 bases line up with TRBD1. This CDR3 comprises 15 residues. After removal of 8 bases from V and 3 bases from J, the junction contained 7 bases not matched to a gene. Germline assignment: CDR1 LNHDA and CDR2 SQIVND (reference sequence). The CDR3: CASQSRTGGYNEQFF. CDR3 bases: TGTGCCAGTCAGTCCCGGACAGGGGGCTACAATGAGCAGTTCTTC.

The genes are TRBV7-2 and TRBJ1-1; 9 bases fit TRBD1. Trimming at V came to 2 bases and at J to 3 bases, leaving 13 bases not matched to a gene. CDR3 length equals 18 residues. Germline values: CDR1 SGHTA, CDR2 FQGNSA. The CDR3 bases are TGTGCCAGCAGCTTAAGGGTGGACCGGGACAGGGTTGACACTGAAGCTTTCTTT. The encoded protein is CASSLRVDRDRVDTEAFF.

This clone has a handful of counts. V gene TRBV7-8 combines with J gene TRBJ1-1; D uncertain. CDR1 is SGHVS, CDR2 FQNEAQ, per germline. There are 15 residues in the CDR3. Deletions cut 4 bases from V and 1 base from J, with 13 bases between. CDR3 nucleotides: TGTGCCAGCAGCTACCCTGACACGCGGAACACTGAAGCTTTCTTT. Translating it yields CASSYPDTRNTEAFF.

This rearrangement joins TRBV30 to TRBJ1-5, with D unresolved. V gave up 4 bases and J gave up 3 bases, with 10 bases separating them. The CDR3 extends over 13 amino acids. Germline CDR1 and CDR2: GTSNPN and SVGIG (reference sequence). CDR3 residues: CAWNAGFNQPQHF. Here the CDR3 DNA reads TGTGCCTGGAATGCGGGATTCAATCAGCCCCAGCATTTT.

This clone was counted a single time. The rearrangement joins TRBV5-1 to TRBJ2-1, with D hard to call. Germline lookup yields CDR1 SGHRS and CDR2 YFSETQ. The CDR3 extends over 14 amino acids. Trimming left V 0 bases short and J 5 bases short, with 9 bases between. CDR3 region: CASSLGGTDNEQFF. CDR3 DNA: TGCGCCAGCAGCTTGGGGGGTACCGACAATGAGCAGTTCTTC.